A selection of T cell receptor beta chains follows, all from one sample in a study of blood T cell repertoires in COVID-19. Sequencing used immunoSEQ multiplex PCR; TCRdb keeps in-frame clones, though not all of them. The sample contains about 130,000 clones, about 89% of which appear only once. The sample was peripheral blood. The receptors were gathered from a woman between 65 and 79 years old with COVID-19, enrolled during active disease. Both conserved end residues are part of each CDR3. A D gene is named only where the DNA matches it firmly. Part of the rows lack a size; the others show once, few, many or a class for expanded clones.

>.|.|TRBJ1-2|TRBV18
CASSPGGTDQPYGYTF
TGTGCCAGCTCACCCGGGGGGACGGACCAGCCCTATGGCTACACCTTC
>.|TRBD1|TRBJ2-2|TRBV27
CASSLFVTGGVTGELFF
TGTGCCAGCAGTTTATTCGTAACAGGGGGTGTGACCGGGGAGCTGTTTTTT
>few|.|TRBJ1-6|TRBV5-1
CASSLDGGERTLHF
TGCGCCAGCAGCTTGGACGGAGGGGAGAGAACCCTCCACTTT
>.|TRBD2|TRBJ2-2|TRBV7-9
CASRLRASGRTGELFF
TGTGCCAGCAGACTTCGGGCTAGCGGGAGGACCGGGGAGCTGTTTTTT
>.|.|TRBJ1-2|TRBV13
CASNTRGYGYTF
TGTGCCAGCAACACAAGGGGCTATGGCTACACCTTC
>few|.|TRBJ1-2|TRBV29-1
CSVEHGGGNYGYTF
TGCAGCGTTGAACACGGGGGTGGAAACTATGGCTACACCTTC
>.|TRBD2|TRBJ2-7|TRBV6-5
CASMGGVRNEQYF
TGTGCCAGCATGGGGGGGGTTAGGAACGAGCAGTACTTC
>.|.|TRBJ2-1|TRBV4-1
CASSQVWGGSNNEQFF
TGCGCCAGCAGCCAAGTTTGGGGGGGCTCCAACAATGAGCAGTTCTTC
>.|TRBD2|TRBJ2-3|TRBV7-3
CASSFIAGTDADTQYF
TGTGCCAGCAGCTTTATAGCGGGGACCGACGCAGATACGCAGTATTTT
>.|.|TRBJ2-7|TRBV6-1
CASSEGGGPSPSEQYF
TGTGCCAGCAGTGAAGGAGGGGGTCCTAGCCCGAGCGAGCAGTACTTC
>.|.|TRBJ2-7|TRBV2
CASSEALPGEQYF
TGTGCCAGCAGTGAAGCGCTTCCAGGGGAGCAGTACTTC
>.|.|TRBJ2-7|TRBV7-9
CASTPEDRYEQYF
TGTGCCAGCACCCCTGAGGACAGATACGAGCAGTACTTC
>.|TRBD2|TRBJ2-7|TRBV28
CATKAGASYEQYF
TGTGCCACCAAAGCGGGGGCCTCCTACGAGCAGTACTTC
>.|TRBD1|TRBJ2-7|TRBV19
CASSNDRASYEQYF
TGTGCCAGTAGTAATGACAGGGCCTCCTACGAGCAGTACTTC
>.|.|TRBJ1-4|TRBV28
CASSTQNNEKLFF
TGTGCCAGCAGTACACAGAATAATGAAAAACTGTTTTTT
>.|TRBD1|TRBJ2-1|TRBV27
CASGTASYNEQFF
TGTGCCAGCGGGACAGCTTCCTACAATGAGCAGTTCTTC
>few|TRBD1|TRBJ2-1|TRBV6-5
CASDRGDRLYNEQFF
TGTGCCAGCGACAGGGGGGATCGGTTATACAATGAGCAGTTCTTC
>.|.|TRBJ2-1|TRBV9
CASSGQISYNEQFF
TGTGCCAGCAGCGGGCAGATCTCCTACAATGAGCAGTTCTTC
>.|.|TRBJ2-2|TRBV3-1/TRBV3-2
CASSPPRGGQTGELFF
TGTGCCAGCAGCCCTCCGCGGGGCGGGCAAACCGGGGAGCTGTTTTTT
>.|.|TRBJ2-7|TRBV11-2
CASSLGVQGSEQYF
TGTGCCAGCAGCTTAGGCGTCCAGGGATCCGAGCAGTACTTC
>.|.|TRBJ2-1|TRBV20-1
CSAVRANEQFF
TGCAGTGCTGTCCGAGCCAATGAGCAGTTCTTC
>.|.|TRBJ2-3|TRBV7-2
CASSLGPFGDTQYF
TGTGCCAGCAGCTTAGGACCCTTCGGGGATACGCAGTATTTT
>.|TRBD2|TRBJ2-7|TRBV19
CASSPGGREQYF
TGTGCCAGTAGTCCGGGGGGGCGCGAGCAGTACTTC